The 15 T cell receptor beta chains listed next were all sequenced from one sample in a study of blood T cell repertoires in COVID-19. Method: immunoSEQ multiplex PCR; TCRdb's copy keeps in-frame clones and lacks some. Found here are 65,000 to 85,000 clones, 79% of them singletons; the top ten hold approximately 5%. The material sequenced was peripheral blood. These receptors were taken from a woman of 80 years or more with active or convalescent COVID-19.

This clone was observed a single time. J is TRBJ2-3 and V is TRBV29-1; D might be TRBD1 (6 bases). From germline, CDR1 is SQVTM and CDR2 ANQGSEA. The CDR3 length is 13 residues. V was clipped by 7 bases and J by 2 bases, with 13 bases between them. For the CDR3, the DNA is TGCAGCGGGCGGACAGTGAACACAGATACGCAGTATTTT. It translates to CSGRTVNTDTQYF.

The rearrangement uses TRBV28 and TRBJ1-1; 7 bases are shared with TRBD1. The CDR3 loop spans 15 amino acids. J was trimmed by 5 bases and V by 3 bases; bases with no gene match: 9. CDR1 MDHEN and CDR2 SYDVKM come from the germline V gene. This chain's CDR3 is CASSFGQNRGTEAFF. The CDR3 bases are TGTGCCAGCAGTTTTGGACAGAACAGGGGTACTGAAGCTTTCTTT. The whole variable domain, filled in from reference TRBV28 and TRBJ1-1, reads DVKVTQSSRYLVKRTGEKVFLECVQDMDHENMFWYRQDPGLGLRLIYFSYDVKMKEKGDIPEGYSVSREKKERFSLILESASTNQTSMYLCASSFGQNRGTEAFFGQGTRLTVV.

The CDR3 region is CATSEHRGDAYNEQFF. The CDR3 bases are TGTGCCACCAGTGAACACAGGGGAGACGCCTACAATGAGCAGTTCTTC. The chain employs TRBV24-1 and TRBJ2-1; TRBD1 agrees at 7 bases. This CDR3 is built from 16 residues. Per the germline V gene, CDR1 is KGHDR and CDR2 is SFDVKD. Losses at the gene ends were 4 bases for V and 2 bases for J; bases not matched to a gene: 7.

The J gene is TRBJ1-5, the V gene TRBV7-2, with D perhaps TRBD1 (5 bases). Trimming took off 1 base at V and 4 bases at J, with 11 bases between the two ends. In germline, CDR1 is SGHTA, CDR2 FQGNSA. The CDR3 consists of 15 residues. Here the CDR3 DNA reads TGTGCCAGCAGCTTAGAGACAGCTACTAATCAGCCCCAGCATTTT. Its translation is CASSLETATNQPQHF.

The chain couples TRBV7-8 to TRBJ1-5; no reliable D call. Germline loops: CDR1 SGHVS, CDR2 FQNEAQ. This CDR3 spans 16 amino acids. Deletions cut 4 bases from V and 0 bases from J, with 13 bases between. The CDR3 protein is CASSSPAGDSNQPQHF. The CDR3 DNA reads as TGTGCCAGCAGCTCCCCGGCAGGTGATAGCAATCAGCCCCAGCATTTT.

This chain uses TRBV3-1 (or the pseudogene TRBV3-2) with TRBJ2-1; tentatively, D is TRBD1 (6 bases). V lost 0 bases and J lost 6, with 18 bases in between. From germline, CDR1 is LGHDT and CDR2 YNNKEL (reference sequence). The CDR3 sequence is 17 residues long. The CDR3 DNA is TGTGCCAGCAGCCAAGAGACCCCCGTCTTGGGGGCCAATGAGCAGTTCTTC. Its translation is CASSQETPVLGANEQFF.

The rearrangement uses TRBV15 and TRBJ2-7; D not certain. This CDR3 contains 14 residues. The germline V gene has CDR1 LNHNV and CDR2 YYDKDF (reference sequence). V shed 0 bases and J shed 0 bases, with 6 bases lying between them. The CDR3 region has the DNA TGTGCCACCAGCAGAGATCTATTCTCCTACGAGCAGTACTTC. Protein sequence: CATSRDLFSYEQYF.

The V and J genes are TRBV27 and TRBJ1-6; 8 bases are a match to TRBD1. The V and J ends lost 2 bases and 9 bases, in that order; junction bases with no gene match: 12. Germline assignment: CDR1 MNHEY and CDR2 SMNVEV (reference sequence). The length of the CDR3 is 17 residues. CDR3 sequence reads: CASSLTFRGPGGSPLHF. In DNA form, the CDR3 reads TGTGCCAGCAGTTTAACCTTCAGGGGGCCTGGCGGTTCACCCCTCCACTTT.

The rearrangement joins TRBV6-5 to TRBJ2-3, with TRBD2 matching over 10 bases. This CDR3 is 14 amino acids long. J lost 2 bases, V lost 8 bases, and 4 bases had no gene match. Germline CDR1 MNHEY, CDR2 SVGAGI. Here the CDR3 DNA reads TGTGCCAGCGGACTAGCGGAATTCACAGATACGCAGTATTTT. Translated: CASGLAEFTDTQYF.

V and J are TRBV7-9 and TRBJ2-2, with 9 positions matching TRBD2. Germline CDR1 and CDR2: SEHNR and FQNEAQ (reference sequence). V trimming: 3 bases; J trimming: 4 bases; junction bases outside the gene matches: 9. This CDR3 has 17 amino acids. The CDR3 region has the DNA TGTGCCAGCAGCTTCCATGAGGGCGGGAGGGGCACCGGGGAGCTGTTTTTT. This sequence encodes CASSFHEGGRGTGELFF.

J is TRBJ1-2 and V is TRBV7-9, with 8 bases matching TRBD1. The CDR3 sequence is 15 residues long. Germline V gives CDR1 SEHNR, CDR2 FQNEAQ (reference sequence). After removal of 3 bases from V and 4 bases from J, the junction contained 7 bases not matched to a gene. As DNA, the CDR3 is TGTGCCAGCAGCTTTGGACAGGGTGGATCCTATGGCTACACCTTC. Protein sequence: CASSFGQGGSYGYTF.

This clone has only one observation. The rearrangement joins TRBV6-1 to TRBJ2-1, with 8 bases aligning to TRBD1. Germline CDR1 reads MNHNS; CDR2 reads SASEGT. Unmatched junction bases numbered 10, after V lost 2 bases and J lost 7 bases. The CDR3 length is 16 residues. The CDR3 sequence is CASSEMAGQGVNEQFF. The CDR3 DNA reads TGTGCCAGCAGTGAAATGGCCGGACAGGGAGTGAATGAGCAGTTCTTC.

The chain carries TRBV2 and TRBJ2-7, with D possibly TRBD1 on 6 matching bases. The CDR3 is 19 amino acids. Germline assignment: CDR1 SNHLY and CDR2 FYNNEI. Trimming stripped 2 bases from V and 2 bases from J, with 25 bases between. The chain's CDR3 is CASSESIGKARGSAYEQYF. CDR3 DNA sequence: TGTGCCAGCAGTGAAAGTATTGGAAAGGCTAGGGGGTCTGCCTACGAGCAGTACTTC.

By share, this clone ranks as medium-sized. The chain combines TRBV19 with TRBJ2-7; 8 bases align to TRBD2. The CDR3 runs to 16 residues. Germline-derived CDR1 and CDR2 are LNHDA and SQIVND (reference sequence). V gave up 0 bases and J gave up 5 bases; unmatched junction bases: 9. CDR3 DNA: TGTGCCAGTAGTATAGATTTTTCGGCGGGAGGTAACGAGCAGTACTTC. It specifies CASSIDFSAGGNEQYF.

This rearrangement joins TRBV5-1 to TRBJ2-3, with 7 bases fitting TRBD1. The V gene end was trimmed by 0 bases and the J gene end by 0 bases; junction bases not matched to a gene: 4. CDR1 and CDR2 (germline): SGHRS, YFSETQ. The CDR3 has 16 residues. The CDR3 loop is CASSLGQGSSTDTQYF. The CDR3 coding sequence is TGCGCCAGCAGCTTGGGACAGGGCAGTAGCACAGATACGCAGTATTTT. The full variable domain, rest sourced from reference TRBV5-1 and TRBJ2-3, is KAGVTQTPRYLIKTRGQQVTLSCSPISGHRSVSWYQQTPGQGLQFLFEYFSETQRNKGNFPGRFSGRQFSNSRSEMNVSTLELGDSALYLCASSLGQGSSTDTQYFGPGTRLTVL.